The source of this T cell receptor beta chain is a study of T cell changes during pregnancy in multiple sclerosis. Between the trimmed V and J ends, which lost 6 bases and 1 base, there was a span of 19 bases. The germline CDR1 and CDR2 sequences are LNHDA and SQIVND (reference sequence). This CDR3 is 17 amino acids long. Libraries were prepared by immunoSEQ multiplex PCR; TCRdb keeps only in-frame clonotypes and omits some of them. The sample yields about 100,000 clones, roughly 90% seen once. The sequencing here drew on peripheral blood, taken after pregnancy. The sequence was obtained from a female donor with multiple sclerosis, enrolled in a pregnancy study. The chain uses TRBV19 and TRBJ1-5; unclear D gene. The CDR3 DNA reads TGTGCCAGTAGCCTGTATGGGAAAGGAGGGAGCAATCAGCCCCAGCATTTT. Translation gives CASSLYGKGGSNQPQHF.